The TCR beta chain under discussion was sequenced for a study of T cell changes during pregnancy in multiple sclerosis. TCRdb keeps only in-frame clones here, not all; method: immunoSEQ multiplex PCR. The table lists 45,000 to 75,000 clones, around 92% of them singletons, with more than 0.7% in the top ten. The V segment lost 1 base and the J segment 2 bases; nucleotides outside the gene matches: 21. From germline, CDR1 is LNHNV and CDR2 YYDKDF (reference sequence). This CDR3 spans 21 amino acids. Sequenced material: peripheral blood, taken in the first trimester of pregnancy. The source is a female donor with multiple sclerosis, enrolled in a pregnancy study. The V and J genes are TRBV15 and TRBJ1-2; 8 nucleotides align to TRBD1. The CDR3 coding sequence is TGTGCCACCAGCAGAGCCGAGAAGGGGTTGGACAGGGCGGAGGCGAACTATGGCTACACCTTC. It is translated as CATSRAEKGLDRAEANYGYTF. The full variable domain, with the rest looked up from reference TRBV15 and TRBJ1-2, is DAMVIQNPRYQVTQFGKPVTLSCSQTLNHNVMYWYQQKSSQAPKLLFHYYDKDFNNEADTPDNFQSRRPNTSFCFLDIRSPGLGDTAMYLCATSRAEKGLDRAEANYGYTFGSGTRLTVV.